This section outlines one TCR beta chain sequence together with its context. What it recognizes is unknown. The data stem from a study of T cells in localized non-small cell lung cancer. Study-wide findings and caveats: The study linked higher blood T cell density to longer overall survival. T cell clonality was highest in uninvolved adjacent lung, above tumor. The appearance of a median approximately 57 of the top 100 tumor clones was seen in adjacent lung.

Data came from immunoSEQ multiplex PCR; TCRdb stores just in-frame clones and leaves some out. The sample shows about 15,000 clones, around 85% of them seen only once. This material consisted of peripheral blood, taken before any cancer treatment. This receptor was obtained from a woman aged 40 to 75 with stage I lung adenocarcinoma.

The chain's CDR3 is CATSRYSFGETQYF. As DNA, the CDR3 is TGTGCCACCAGCAGATACAGCTTCGGGGAGACCCAGTACTTC. V and J are TRBV15 and TRBJ2-5; no firm D call. The V and J ends lost 2 bases and 5 bases respectively, with 12 bases between them. The CDR3 is made up of 14 amino acids. The germline V gene encodes CDR1 LNHNV and CDR2 YYDKDF (reference sequence). Full variable domain (outside the CDR3, taken from reference TRBV15 and TRBJ2-5): DAMVIQNPRYQVTQFGKPVTLSCSQTLNHNVMYWYQQKSSQAPKLLFHYYDKDFNNEADTPDNFQSRRPNTSFCFLDIRSPGLGDTAMYLCATSRYSFGETQYFGPGTRLLVL.